The T cell receptor (beta chain) under discussion was sequenced for a study of beta chain features in type 1 diabetes. Study background: Patients and healthy donors were similar in age, gender and cell yields. Examination covered around 100 million sorted cells spanning all samples. Regarding the study as a whole: The study found moderately but significantly shorter TCRB CDR3s in all four CD4+ subsets of Type 1 diabetes patients.

The CDR3 is 13 amino acids. Germline lookup yields CDR1 SNHLY and CDR2 FYNNEI. Trimming at V came to 6 bases and at J to 8 bases, leaving 9 bases not matched to a gene. Each of the CD4+ naive, central memory, regulatory and stem cell-like memory populations was sorted via CD45RO/CCR7/CD25/CD127/CD95/CD27. Reverse transcribing all isolated RNA meant expressed TCRB transcripts were sequenced. The data were produced by immunoSEQ multiplex PCR, yet TCRdb's version contains in-frame clones alone and is incomplete. The sample contains 640,000 or so clones, roughly 13% of which appear only once. In regard to this clone: Its cognate antigen is unknown.

The chain recombines TRBV2 with TRBJ1-1; 7 nucleotides line up with TRBD1. The clonotype originates from a man between 18 and 29 years old with type 1 diabetes. Sequenced input: naive CD4+ T cells from blood. CDR3 sequence: CASSDREDAEAFF. CDR3 sequence (DNA): TGTGCCAGCAGCGACAGGGAGGATGCAGAAGCTTTCTTT.